Included here is one T cell receptor beta chain sequence, with context. The antigen remains undetermined. Single viable CD3+CD4+CD8-CD45RO+ cells were sorted as the memory CD4+ T cells. Serostatus was set by detecting CMV pp150, pp28, p38, p52 IgG. Positive selection with CD4 microbeads enriched total CD4+ T cells. The sample comes from a study of memory CD4+ T cells and cytomegalovirus serostatus. Looking at the study overall: This sample comes from healthy Belgian adults, about nine CMV seropositive, 20 to 25 seronegative.

Trimming shortened V by 5 bases and J by 5 bases, and 12 bases separated the two germline ends. The CDR3 runs 13 residues. CDR1 is SGHTA and CDR2 is FQGNSA in the germline V gene. Profiled with immunoSEQ multiplex PCR; TCRdb holds only in-frame clones, not every one. The sample yields 50,000 or so clones, around 70% seen once. Study-wide points: CMV serostatus prediction reached median AUC approximately 0.96, or 0.89 with US-trained model.

The receptor comes from an adult in good health and CMV-seropositive. The chain uses TRBV7-2 and TRBJ1-2, with a weak D call TRBD1 (5 bases). Material: memory CD4+ T cells from blood. The CDR3 reads CASSNSRVYGYTF. CDR3 sequence (DNA): TGTGCCAGCAGCAACTCCAGGGTTTATGGCTACACCTTC. Supplemented by reference TRBV7-2 and TRBJ1-2, the full variable domain reads GAGVSQSPSNKVTEKGKDVELRCDPISGHTALYWYRQSLGQGLEFLIYFQGNSAPDKSGLPSDRFSAERTGGSVSTLTIQRTQQEDSAVYLCASSNSRVYGYTFGSGTRLTVV.